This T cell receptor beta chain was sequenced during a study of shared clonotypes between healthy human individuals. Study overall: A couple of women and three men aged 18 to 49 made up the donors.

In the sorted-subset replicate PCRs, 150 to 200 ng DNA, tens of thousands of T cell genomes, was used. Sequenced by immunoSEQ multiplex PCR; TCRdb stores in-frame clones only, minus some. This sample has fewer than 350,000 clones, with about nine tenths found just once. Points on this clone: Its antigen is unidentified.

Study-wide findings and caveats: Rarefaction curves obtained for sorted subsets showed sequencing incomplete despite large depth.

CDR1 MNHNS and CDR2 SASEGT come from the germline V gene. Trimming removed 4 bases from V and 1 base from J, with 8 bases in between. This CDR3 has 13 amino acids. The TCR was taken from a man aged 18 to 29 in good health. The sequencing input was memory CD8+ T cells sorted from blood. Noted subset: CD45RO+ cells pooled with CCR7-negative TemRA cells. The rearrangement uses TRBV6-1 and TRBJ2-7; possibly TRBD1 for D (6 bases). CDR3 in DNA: TGTGCCAGCAGTGGGGGGACATCCTACGAGCAGTACTTC. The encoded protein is CASSGGTSYEQYF.